This entry concerns a single T cell receptor beta chain. These data come from a study of technical replicates of blood from a few donors. The CDR3 has 12 amino acids. Germline V gene data show CDR1 as SGHTA and CDR2 as FQGNSA. Trimming cost V 3 bases and J 4 bases, with 5 bases left between them. Using immunoSEQ multiplex PCR, the repertoire was profiled, and TCRdb retains in-frame clones only, with some absent. The sample includes roughly 68,000 clones, roughly nine tenths seen only once; the top ten take roughly 5%. The chain links TRBV7-2 to TRBJ2-3; D ambiguous. Sequencing used PBMCs. This sequence originates from a human donor in good health. Some clones in this sample may be carry-over from other donors' samples. Here the CDR3 DNA reads TGTGCCAGCAGCTTTTCCTCAGATACGCAGTATTTT. Its protein product is CASSFSSDTQYF.